The 15 T cell receptor beta chains below come from one sample, sequenced in a study of technical replicates of blood from several donors. The table came from immunoSEQ multiplex PCR; TCRdb's copy has only in-frame clones and leaves some out. The repertoire holds 75,000 to 95,000 clones, with around 94% as singletons. Sequences were obtained from T cells isolated from PBMCs. All receptors derive from a human donor in good health.

V and J are TRBV5-1 and TRBJ2-3; the D gene is possibly TRBD2 (6 bases). Trimming shortened V by 3 bases and J by 0 bases, and 20 bases separated the two germline ends. The CDR3 extends over 18 amino acids. The germline CDR1 and CDR2 sequences are SGHRS and YFSETQ. The CDR3 nucleotides read TGCGCCAGCAGCTCACGAGTGTTCAGCGGGTATAGCACAGATACGCAGTATTTT. Translated, it gives CASSSRVFSGYSTDTQYF.

The genes are TRBV9 and TRBJ2-3; no clear D gene. CDR3 length: 14 amino acids. V gave up 7 bases and J gave up 0 bases, with 12 bases separating them. Germline lookup yields CDR1 SGDLS and CDR2 YYNGEE. The CDR3 protein is CASGSHLSTDTQYF. The CDR3 coding sequence is TGTGCCAGCGGTAGCCACCTAAGCACAGATACGCAGTATTTT.

The chain joins TRBV7-2 to TRBJ2-1; 8 bases match TRBD2. The CDR3 totals 16 residues. Per germline, CDR1 SGHTA and CDR2 FQGNSA. V lost 1 base to trimming and J lost 2 bases; unmatched junction nucleotides: 4. The CDR3 region is CASSLGAGDTYNEQFF. In DNA form, the CDR3 reads TGTGCCAGCAGCTTAGGAGCGGGAGATACCTACAATGAGCAGTTCTTC.

The chain combines TRBV7-9 with TRBJ1-4; weak D call: TRBD1 (6 bases). The germline gives CDR1 SEHNR, CDR2 FQNEAQ (reference sequence). CDR3 length equals 13 residues. The V end lost 5 bases, the J end lost 7 bases, and 11 bases lay between the germline ends. Written as DNA, the CDR3 is TGTGCCAGCAGCCCTAGGACAGCTGAAAAACTGTTTTTT. Protein sequence: CASSPRTAEKLFF.

This clone is a singleton in its sample. V is TRBV19 and J is TRBJ1-1; TRBD1 aligns across 9 bases. CDR3 size: 14 residues. CDR1 LNHDA and CDR2 SQIVND come from the germline V gene (reference sequence). V shed 2 bases, J shed 4 bases, and the junction held 2 bases outside the gene matches. The CDR3 sequence is CASSIRTGVTEAFF. The CDR3, as DNA: TGTGCCAGTAGTATAAGGACAGGGGTCACTGAAGCTTTCTTT. The whole variable domain, remainder taken from reference TRBV19 and TRBJ1-1, is DGGITQSPKYLFRKEGQNVTLSCEQNLNHDAMYWYRQDPGQGLRLIYYSQIVNDFQKGDIAEGYSVSREKKESFPLTVTSAQKNPTAFYLCASSIRTGVTEAFFGQGTRLTVV.

This chain joins TRBV28 and TRBJ1-2, with TRBD1 as a possible D gene (5 bases). V shed 6 bases and J shed 4 bases, with 21 bases lying between them. Germline V lookup: CDR1 MDHEN, CDR2 SYDVKM. The CDR3 runs to 16 residues. Here the CDR3 reads CASSSMGGVGPYGYTF. The DNA of the CDR3 is TGTGCCAGCAGCTCTATGGGGGGGGTGGGGCCCTATGGCTACACCTTC.

The rearrangement uses TRBV28 and TRBJ2-2, with 7 bases that match TRBD1. This CDR3 is 16 amino acids long. Trimming removed 4 bases from V and 4 bases from J; junction bases left unmatched: 9. CDR1 and CDR2 from the germline V gene are MDHEN and SYDVKM. CDR3 coding DNA: TGTGCCAGCAGTTCCCCGGTACAGGGGTTCACCGGGGAGCTGTTTTTT. Translated, it gives CASSSPVQGFTGELFF. The whole variable domain, remainder taken from reference TRBV28 and TRBJ2-2, is DVKVTQSSRYLVKRTGEKVFLECVQDMDHENMFWYRQDPGLGLRLIYFSYDVKMKEKGDIPEGYSVSREKKERFSLILESASTNQTSMYLCASSSPVQGFTGELFFGEGSRLTVL.

The chain joins TRBV6-5 to TRBJ1-2, with D unresolved. In germline, CDR1 is MNHEY, CDR2 SVGAGI. The CDR3 has 13 amino acids. With 5 bases removed from V and 1 base from J, the gap between germline ends came to 8 bases. The CDR3 DNA reads TGTGCCAGCAGTACAACATATAACTATGGCTACACCTTC. The encoded protein is CASSTTYNYGYTF.

The chain carries TRBV21-1 and TRBJ2-6; no DNA check was done on the table's D call, TRBD1. TRBV21-1 is recorded as a pseudogene. CDR3 length: 16 amino acids. This CDR3 reads CASSKIRVSGANVLTF. The CDR3 region has the DNA TGTGCCAGCAGTAAAATCAGGGTCTCTGGGGCCAACGTCCTGACTTTC.

The chain is built from TRBV29-1 and TRBJ2-1; TRBD2 matches 12 bases. With 4 bases clipped from V and 6 bases from J, the junction kept 13 bases outside the gene matches. CDR1 and CDR2 (germline): SQVTM, ANQGSEA. The CDR3 consists of 17 residues. CDR3 sequence: CSVGRTKRTSGTNEQFF. The CDR3 nucleotides are TGCAGCGTTGGGCGGACTAAAAGGACTAGCGGGACCAATGAGCAGTTCTTC.

The chain employs TRBV6-5 and TRBJ2-5, with D perhaps matching TRBD1 (5 bases). CDR1 MNHEY and CDR2 SVGAGI come from the germline V gene. This CDR3 comprises 15 residues. The V end lost 0 bases, the J end lost 1 base, and 9 bases lay between the germline ends. Here the CDR3 DNA reads TGTGCCAGCAGTTACTCGTGGGGCACCCAAGAGACCCAGTACTTC. This gives the protein CASSYSWGTQETQYF.

The chain employs TRBV5-8 and TRBJ2-1, with 9 nucleotides matching TRBD2. V lost 4 bases, J lost 7 bases, and 6 bases stayed unmatched. Germline V CDR1 and CDR2: SGHTS, YDEGEE. The CDR3 totals 14 residues. CDR3 sequence: CASSGRLAVNEQFF. The CDR3 DNA is TGTGCCAGCAGCGGAAGACTAGCGGTAAATGAGCAGTTCTTC.

The chain links TRBV11-2 to TRBJ2-3; 8 bases map to TRBD2. The ends lost 5 bases at V and 4 bases at J; junction bases unmatched: 11. CDR3 size: 16 residues. Germline CDR1 and CDR2: SGHAT and FQNNGV. CDR3: CASSLSSGSIPDTQYF. The CDR3 DNA is TGTGCCAGCAGCCTATCCAGCGGGAGTATCCCAGATACGCAGTATTTT. Complete variable domain (other parts from reference TRBV11-2 and TRBJ2-3): EAGVAQSPRYKIIEKRQSVAFWCNPISGHATLYWYQQILGQGPKLLIQFQNNGVVDDSQLPKDRFSAERLKGVDSTLKIQPAKLEDSAVYLCASSLSSGSIPDTQYFGPGTRLTVL.

The genes are TRBV6-1 and TRBJ2-7; 8 nucleotides agree with TRBD1. V was pared by 10 bases and J by 5 bases, with 10 bases of the junction left unmatched. This CDR3 has 13 residues. Germline loops: CDR1 MNHNS, CDR2 SASEGT. DNA for the CDR3: TGTGCCACGAAGTGGACAGGGTTGGACGAGCAGTACTTC. This encodes CATKWTGLDEQYF.

V is TRBV13 and J is TRBJ1-3, with D maybe TRBD1 (6 bases). Germline V gives CDR1 PRHDT, CDR2 FYEKMQ (reference sequence). V lost 1 base and J 0 bases, leaving 10 bases between the germline ends. This CDR3 comprises 16 residues. CDR3 coding DNA: TGTGCCAGCAGCTTAGAGGGACACGGCTCTGGAAACACCATATATTTT. Encoded protein: CASSLEGHGSGNTIYF.